Reported below is one T cell receptor beta chain. Its antigen remains unidentified. Germline V gives CDR1 GTSNPN, CDR2 SVGIG (reference sequence). This CDR3 is 15 amino acids long. The entry originates in a study of monozygotic twins with inflammatory bowel disease. Two nested PCRs, run for around 15 and 10 cycles, were applied to TCRalpha and TCRbeta cDNA. From its re-call of the 5' RACE reads, TCRdb lists each CDR3 protein once, without DNA. The listing contains fewer than 550,000 distinct CDR3 sequences. Whole-study findings and limits: Patients with IBD had less TCRbeta diversity (inverse Simpson) than their healthy co-twins.

The clonotype comes from a human donor with ulcerative colitis or Crohn's disease, or a healthy co-twin of an affected twin (not recorded which). The V call is TRBV30, the J call TRBJ1-5. Sequencing was carried out using blood. Here the CDR3 reads CAWSGQGYSNQPQHF. Variable domain in full (rest from reference TRBV30 and TRBJ1-5): SQTIHQWPATLVQPVGSPLSLECTVEGTSNPNLYWYRQAAGRGLQLLFYSVGIGQISSEVPQNLSASRPQDRQFILSSKKLLLSDSGFYLCAWSGQGYSNQPQHFGDGTRLSIL.